This T cell receptor beta chain was recorded in a study of blood T cell repertoires in COVID-19. Across the study: The origin of the acute and convalescent COVID-19 samples was the United States, Italy and Spain. T cells, B-cell-depleted T cells, or PBMCs supplied cDNA or gDNA.

CDR1 is SGHTA and CDR2 is FQGTGA in the germline V gene. V was trimmed by 5 bases and J by 0 bases, leaving 16 bases between them. The CDR3 covers 16 residues. Original data processing: Amplification of reference gene primers was used by the study to estimate nucleated cell counts. TCRdb's table, derived via immunoSEQ multiplex PCR, lists solely in-frame clones and lacks some. The V and J calls and the clone size are those of that table, but D and trimming were determined from the DNA. This repertoire shows fewer than 350,000 clones, about 76% found once; its top ten account for around 3%. The sample consisted of peripheral blood. This TCR was sampled from a woman aged 60-75 years with active or convalescent COVID-19. The gene calls are TRBV7-3 and TRBJ1-1; the D gene is possibly TRBD1 (6 bases). CDR3 residues: CASSPEGTLMNTEAFF. CDR3 in DNA: TGTGCCAGCAGCCCCGAGGGGACATTAATGAACACTGAAGCTTTCTTT.